The 17 T cell receptor beta chains listed next were all sequenced from one sample in a study of CD8+ T cells in alopecia areata. Regarding treatment: oral pan-JAK inhibitor, 5-10 mg twice daily. Following RNA extraction, reverse transcription yielded cDNA that acted as the sequencing template. Profiled with immunoSEQ multiplex PCR; TCRdb holds only in-frame clones, not every one. This table has some 180,000 clones, 53% appearing once. The sample was CD8+ T cells sorted from blood, taken at week 24, from a patient treated with tofacitinib. Every receptor here comes from a human donor with alopecia areata.

The chain couples TRBV5-1 to TRBJ1-2; a weak D match, TRBD1 (6 bases). The CDR3 sequence is 14 residues long. CDR1 is SGHRS, CDR2 YFSETQ, per germline. V lost 4 bases and J 6 bases, leaving 16 bases between the germline ends. Written as DNA, the CDR3 is TGCGCCAGCAGCGGGGGCCAGGGGATCCATGGCTACACCTTC. It translates to CASSGGQGIHGYTF.

V is TRBV4-3 and J is TRBJ1-1; D may be TRBD1 (6 bases). Germline values: CDR1 LGHNA, CDR2 YSLEER. CDR3 length: 14 amino acids. The V and J ends lost 0 bases and 6 bases respectively, with 11 bases between them. The CDR3 DNA sequence: TGCGCCAGCAGCCAAGATCTCGGGGGCCCTGAAGCTTTCTTT. It translates to CASSQDLGGPEAFF.

V usage is TRBV29-1 and J usage is TRBJ2-7; the D gene is possibly TRBD2 (6 bases). Germline lookup yields CDR1 SQVTM and CDR2 ANQGSEA. This CDR3 is built from 14 residues. Trimming shortened V by 0 bases and J by 0 bases, and 9 bases separated the two germline ends. CDR3 in DNA: TGCAGCGTTGAAGAATACGGGAGCTCCTACGAGCAGTACTTC. Amino acid sequence: CSVEEYGSSYEQYF.

J is TRBJ2-3 and V is TRBV4-3, with TRBD2 matching over 10 bases. J lost 2 bases, V lost 4 bases, and 3 bases had no gene match. Per the germline V gene, CDR1 is LGHNA and CDR2 is YSLEER. CDR3 size: 15 residues. The CDR3 nucleotides are TGCGCCAGCAGCCCGGGACTAGCGAACACAGATACGCAGTATTTT. It encodes CASSPGLANTDTQYF.

This clone was counted only a few times. This chain joins TRBV2 and TRBJ2-7; TRBD2 aligns across 7 bases. Unmatched junction bases numbered 2, after V lost 7 bases and J lost 2 bases. The CDR3 covers 12 residues. The germline CDR1 and CDR2 sequences are SNHLY and FYNNEI. The CDR3 spells CASNAGAYEQYF. For the CDR3, the DNA is TGTGCCAGCAATGCGGGGGCCTACGAGCAGTACTTC.

This clone showed up just a few times. The chain carries TRBV7-2 and TRBJ1-1; a possible D gene is TRBD1 (5 bases). Per germline, CDR1 SGHTA and CDR2 FQGNSA. This CDR3 contains 15 residues. V was trimmed by 2 bases and J by 1 base, leaving 11 bases between them. The CDR3 coding sequence is TGTGCCAGCAGCTTAACAATAGGACAGAACACTGAAGCTTTCTTT. The encoded protein is CASSLTIGQNTEAFF.

This chain links TRBV2 with TRBJ1-5; D might be TRBD1 (6 bases). Looked up from germline, CDR1 is SNHLY and CDR2 is FYNNEI. Trimming took 7 bases from V and 6 from J, leaving 25 bases between them. The length of the CDR3 is 17 residues. CDR3 bases: TGTGCCAGCACTATAGGGAGGGGGGCCCGTGAGGGTCAGCCCCAGCATTTT. This gives the protein CASTIGRGAREGQPQHF.

As concerns this clone: In the same sample, other DNA sequences code for this CDR3. The V gene is TRBV30, the J gene TRBJ1-1, with unresolved D. The CDR3 length is 13 residues. Per the germline V gene, CDR1 is GTSNPN and CDR2 is SVGIG (reference sequence). V was trimmed by 0 bases and J by 1 base, leaving 6 bases between them. The CDR3 region is CAWSVSPNTEAFF. Written as DNA, the CDR3 is TGTGCCTGGAGTGTATCCCCGAACACTGAAGCTTTCTTT.

This chain links TRBV5-1 with TRBJ2-5; a weak D match, TRBD2 (5 bases). Germline V lookup: CDR1 SGHRS, CDR2 YFSETQ. This CDR3 is built from 13 residues. Trimming pared 3 bases from V and 2 bases from J, leaving 8 bases between. CDR3 sequence reads: CASSSDYQETQYF. CDR3 coding DNA: TGCGCCAGCAGCTCCGACTATCAAGAGACCCAGTACTTC.

This clone was recorded a few times. The chain joins TRBV7-3 to TRBJ2-2; 10 bases line up with TRBD1. The CDR3 extends over 15 amino acids. The germline V gene has CDR1 SGHTA and CDR2 FQGTGA. Germline trimming cut 1 base from V and 6 bases from J; bases unmatched to any gene: 2. This CDR3 reads CASSLRGQGSGELFF. The CDR3 region has the DNA TGTGCCAGCAGCTTAAGGGGACAGGGGTCCGGGGAGCTGTTTTTT.

The chain uses TRBV30 and TRBJ1-2; a possible D gene is TRBD1 (6 bases). Germline V gene lookup returns CDR1 GTSNPN and CDR2 SVGIG (reference sequence). The ends were cut back, 3 bases at V and 6 bases at J, with 14 bases in the middle. There are 13 residues in the CDR3. CDR3 DNA: TGTGCCTGGAGCCGTACAGGGACTGATGGCTACACCTTC. Translation gives CAWSRTGTDGYTF.

The chain uses TRBV14 and TRBJ2-2; D uncertain. The CDR3 sequence is 18 residues long. With 0 bases removed from V and 6 bases from J, the gap between germline ends came to 20 bases. The germline CDR1 and CDR2 sequences are SGHDN and FVKESK. Here the CDR3 reads CASSQEGSGPPRAGELFF. The DNA for the CDR3 is TGTGCCAGCAGCCAAGAGGGGTCCGGGCCGCCTCGGGCCGGGGAGCTGTTTTTT.

The chain is built from TRBV19 and TRBJ1-1; 7 bases fit TRBD1. This CDR3 spans 17 amino acids. The germline V gene has CDR1 LNHDA and CDR2 SQIVND (reference sequence). The V and J ends lost 1 base and 1 base, in that order; junction bases with no gene match: 9. The CDR3 loop is CASSIGWQGGKNTEAFF. The CDR3 nucleotides are TGTGCCAGTAGTATAGGCTGGCAGGGGGGTAAGAACACTGAAGCTTTCTTT.

The V gene is TRBV4-3, the J gene TRBJ2-2, with D possibly being TRBD1 (6 bases). This CDR3 spans 14 amino acids. Germline CDR1 is LGHNA and CDR2 is YSLEER. Trimming left V 4 bases short and J 5 bases short, with 11 bases between. The CDR3 spells CASSLRQDTGELFF. CDR3 DNA sequence: TGCGCCAGCAGCCTTCGACAGGATACCGGGGAGCTGTTTTTT.

The chain uses TRBV19 and TRBJ2-7, with a weak D call TRBD2 (5 bases). V was pared by 3 bases and J by 4 bases, with 13 bases between. This CDR3 spans 14 amino acids. The germline V gene encodes CDR1 LNHDA and CDR2 SQIVND (reference sequence). The CDR3 region has the DNA TGTGCCAGTAGTATGGACGGGGAGCATTACGAGCAGTACTTC. Translated: CASSMDGEHYEQYF.

This clone was counted a single time. The chain joins TRBV13 to TRBJ2-4; no firm D call. Trimming shortened V by 6 bases and J by 2 bases, and 8 bases separated the two germline ends. Germline assignment: CDR1 PRHDT and CDR2 FYEKMQ (reference sequence). The CDR3 has 13 amino acids. CDR3 DNA sequence: TGTGCCAGCAGTTATGCCCCCAAAAACATTCAGTACTTC. This translates into CASSYAPKNIQYF.

The chain joins TRBV27 to TRBJ1-6; D perhaps matches TRBD1 (6 bases). CDR1 is MNHEY and CDR2 is SMNVEV in the germline V gene (reference sequence). The CDR3 is 13 residues long. The V and J ends lost 5 bases and 10 bases respectively, with 12 bases between them. CDR3 amino acids: CASSPGTLSPLHF. CDR3 DNA sequence: TGTGCCAGCAGTCCCGGGACACTGTCACCCCTCCACTTT.